Only one count was recorded for the clone carrying this T cell receptor (beta chain). This specimen belongs to a study of blood T cells in healthy people across ages. With a J-beta primer mix and a sample-barcoded 5' primer, a second PCR ran about 7 to 12 cycles. MiXCR, applied by TCRdb to the 5' RACE reads, yields one record per CDR3 protein. The sample contains approximately 780,000 distinct CDR3 sequences, around a quarter of which appear only once. The CDR3 is 14 residues long. V lost 5 bases to trimming and J lost 0 bases, with 14 bases between them. Germline V lookup: CDR1 SQVTM, CDR2 ANQGSEA. Separately, the same data were catalogued under a study of T cells of mothers and their children.

This TCR derives from a boy aged 5 to 17 in good health. Input material: blood. The chain links TRBV29-1 to TRBJ2-7, with D tentatively TRBD1 (6 bases). The CDR3 here is CSVWAGVSSYEQYF. For the CDR3, the DNA is TGCAGCGTTTGGGCAGGGGTTAGCTCCTACGAGCAGTACTTC.